The 32 T cell receptor beta chains below were found in one sample sequenced in a study of Ad26.COV2.S vaccination and SARS-CoV-2 variants. This table comes from immunoSEQ multiplex PCR, and its TCRdb copy is limited to in-frame clones, with some not included. Of around 340,000 clones in the sample, about 88% were seen once. This sample's treatment: 19 received Ad26.COV2.S at low or high dose, single or two shots; about 5 received placebo; per-sample allocation not given. Material that was analyzed had been drawn on day 63 after the first vaccine or placebo injection. The specimen was peripheral blood, collected in a trial of Ad26.COV2.S vaccine versus placebo. The origin of the receptors is a person aged 18-65 years who received the Ad26.COV2.S COVID-19 vaccine or a placebo.

This clone was observed once. V is TRBV19 and J is TRBJ2-2; D is possibly TRBD2 (5 bases). This CDR3 has 13 amino acids. V lost 7 bases and J 3 bases, leaving 9 bases between the germline ends. Germline assignment: CDR1 LNHDA and CDR2 SQIVND (reference sequence). DNA for the CDR3: TGTGCCAGTAAGAGGGATTACACCGGGGAGCTGTTTTTT. Protein sequence: CASKRDYTGELFF.

The V call is TRBV4-3, the J call TRBJ1-4, with 9 bases matching TRBD1. The V gene end was trimmed by 3 bases and the J gene end by 3 bases; junction bases not matched to a gene: 11. This CDR3 region has 18 residues. Germline assignment: CDR1 LGHNA and CDR2 YSLEER. This CDR3 is CASSHLGTGRQANEKLFF. The DNA for the CDR3 is TGCGCCAGCAGCCACCTAGGGACAGGGAGGCAGGCTAATGAAAAACTGTTTTTT.

The V call is TRBV7-2, the J call TRBJ1-1; TRBD1 might be the D (5 bases). V lost 4 bases, J lost 12 bases, and 24 bases lay in between. CDR1 is SGHTA, CDR2 FQGNSA, per germline. The CDR3 has 15 residues. CDR3 bases: TGTGCCAGCAGCTACGAGGGGACGGGGGTAGTAGAGCCTTTCTTT. As protein: CASSYEGTGVVEPFF.

This chain links TRBV28 with TRBJ1-1; D perhaps matches TRBD1 (6 bases). This CDR3 comprises 14 residues. Between the trimmed V and J ends, which lost 7 bases and 4 bases, there was a span of 16 bases. The germline gives CDR1 MDHEN, CDR2 SYDVKM. DNA of the CDR3: TGTGCCAGCATCCGGGGGGCGCTCGGCACTGAAGCTTTCTTT. Translated, it gives CASIRGALGTEAFF.

This clone has only a few counts. The rearrangement joins TRBV4-1 to TRBJ2-7; 8 bases fit TRBD1. Trimming at V came to 2 bases and at J to 1 base, leaving 4 bases not matched to a gene. The V gene's germline CDR1 is MGHRA and CDR2 YSYEKL. The CDR3 is 15 residues long. The CDR3, as DNA: TGCGCCAGCAGCCAACAGACAGGGGCTTCCTACGAGCAGTACTTC. Its protein is CASSQQTGASYEQYF.

V gene TRBV5-1 combines with J gene TRBJ1-4; 8 bases map to TRBD1. After removal of 4 bases from V and 4 bases from J, the junction contained 15 bases not matched to a gene. The CDR3 contains 18 residues. Per germline, CDR1 SGHRS and CDR2 YFSETQ. In DNA form, the CDR3 reads TGCGCCAGCAGCCTGGGGATCGGAGGGACAGGACTTAATGAAAAACTGTTTTTT. This codes for CASSLGIGGTGLNEKLFF.

This chain connects TRBV24-1 to TRBJ2-2, with D perhaps given as TRBD1 or TRBD2 (5 bases each). V was cut by 7 bases and J by 4 bases, with 12 bases left in between. CDR3 size: 14 residues. Germline CDR1 KGHDR, CDR2 SFDVKD. CDR3 amino acids: CATSADGTTGELFF. DNA of the CDR3: TGTGCCACCAGCGCGGACGGGACCACCGGGGAGCTGTTTTTT.

J is TRBJ1-5 and V is TRBV19; unclear D gene. Germline loops: CDR1 LNHDA, CDR2 SQIVND (reference sequence). V dropped 0 bases and J dropped 4 bases, with 7 bases sitting between them. The length of the CDR3 is 14 residues. The CDR3 sequence: CASSIDRSNQPQHF. The CDR3 region has the DNA TGTGCCAGTAGTATAGATCGCAGTAATCAGCCCCAGCATTTT.

Concerning this clone itself: Other DNA sequences within the sample encode an identical CDR3. The chain recombines TRBV28 with TRBJ1-2; D not resolved. The length of the CDR3 is 12 residues. CDR1 and CDR2 from the germline V gene are MDHEN and SYDVKM. V lost 2 bases and J 8 bases, leaving 9 bases between the germline ends. The CDR3 spells CASSLRIAGYTF. The CDR3 DNA reads as TGTGCCAGCAGTTTAAGGATAGCCGGCTACACCTTC.

This chain uses TRBV6-7 with TRBJ1-3; the D is unclear. TRBV6-7 is annotated as an ORF whose role is uncertain. Deletions cut 11 bases from V and 2 bases from J, with 13 bases between. The length of the CDR3 is 13 residues. CDR3 bases: TGTGCCTGCGGGCAGAGGGCTGGAAACACCATATATTTT. It is translated as CACGQRAGNTIYF.

The CDR3 sequence: CASSVGGRENSPLHF. CDR3 DNA: TGTGCCAGCAGCGTAGGAGGCAGAGAAAATTCACCCCTCCACTTT. The chain combines TRBV9 with TRBJ1-6; D ambiguous. CDR3 length equals 15 residues. Trimming cost V 0 bases and J 7 bases, with 11 bases left between them. Per germline, CDR1 SGDLS and CDR2 YYNGEE.

The chain couples TRBV6-5 to TRBJ1-4; 8 bases fit TRBD1. The CDR3 sequence is 14 residues long. Germline V gene sequence: CDR1 MNHEY, CDR2 SVGAGI. The junction had 8 bases not matched to a gene; V was cut back by 8 bases and J by 6 bases. The CDR3 region is CASSKDRVDEKLFF. CDR3 nucleotides: TGTGCCAGCTCAAAGGACAGGGTTGATGAAAAACTGTTTTTT.

This sequence joins TRBV2 and TRBJ2-3; D is possibly TRBD2 (5 bases). The CDR3 contains 17 residues. CDR1 SNHLY and CDR2 FYNNEI come from the germline V gene. The V end lost 6 bases, the J end lost 4 bases, and 23 bases lay between the germline ends. The CDR3 spells CASREGYSRGGPDTQYF. CDR3 in DNA: TGTGCCAGCAGAGAGGGTTATTCCCGCGGTGGACCAGATACGCAGTATTTT. Based on the CDR3 plus reference TRBV2 and TRBJ2-3, the full variable domain is EPEVTQTPSHQVTQMGQEVILRCVPISNHLYFYWYRQILGQKVEFLVSFYNNEISEKSEIFDDQFSVERPDGSNFTLKIRSTKLEDSAMYFCASREGYSRGGPDTQYFGPGTRLTVL.

The gene calls are TRBV14 and TRBJ2-3; 8 bases line up with TRBD2. Germline-derived CDR1 and CDR2 are SGHDN and FVKESK. The CDR3 runs 19 residues. Unmatched junction bases numbered 17, after V lost 1 base and J lost 5 bases. DNA for the CDR3: TGTGCCAGCAGCCAAGCGTCGGTAGGGACTAGGATCGGGGGAGATACGCAGTATTTT. This encodes CASSQASVGTRIGGDTQYF.

Here the CDR3 DNA reads TGTGCCAGCAGTTTAAAGGCGGGTTACACTGAAGCTTTCTTT. Translation: CASSLKAGYTEAFF. The V gene is TRBV28, the J gene TRBJ1-1; D uncertain. CDR1 MDHEN and CDR2 SYDVKM come from the germline V gene. V lost 2 bases, J lost 3 bases, and 10 bases lay in between. The CDR3 spans 14 residues.

This clone was detected a few times. The rearrangement uses TRBV7-2 and TRBJ1-1; no definite D call. Looked up from germline, CDR1 is SGHTA and CDR2 is FQGNSA. The CDR3 contains 15 residues. V was shortened by 1 base and J by 0 bases, with 9 bases between the two germline ends. The DNA of the CDR3 is TGTGCCAGCAGCTTAGATCACTCACTGAACACTGAAGCTTTCTTT. The encoded protein is CASSLDHSLNTEAFF.

This clone appeared once. The DNA of the CDR3 is TGTGCCAGTAAAATGGAGGGAATCTATGGCTACACCTTC. This translates into CASKMEGIYGYTF. The gene calls are TRBV19 and TRBJ1-2; no definite D call. The CDR3 loop spans 13 amino acids. Deletions cut 7 bases from V and 4 bases from J, with 13 bases between. Germline lookup yields CDR1 LNHDA and CDR2 SQIVND (reference sequence).

The V call is TRBV11-3, the J call TRBJ2-1, with a weak D call TRBD1 (5 bases). V lost 4 bases, J lost 2 bases, and 12 bases lay in between. The CDR3 consists of 15 residues. Per germline, CDR1 SGHNT and CDR2 YENEEA. CDR3 protein: CASSSALGPYNEQFF. The CDR3 nucleotides are TGTGCCAGCAGCTCCGCCCTGGGGCCCTACAATGAGCAGTTCTTC.

CDR3 DNA sequence: TGTGCCAGCAGCCCACCGGAGAGACTAGCGGGAGACGAGCAGTACTTC. Its translation: CASSPPERLAGDEQYF. The chain uses TRBV7-2 and TRBJ2-7, with 12 positions matching TRBD2. The junction had 10 bases not matched to a gene; V was cut back by 5 bases and J by 5 bases. Per the germline V gene, CDR1 is SGHTA and CDR2 is FQGNSA. The CDR3 has 16 amino acids.

The count of this clone is one. The V and J genes are TRBV6-2 or TRBV6-3 and TRBJ2-5; 7 bases map to TRBD1. The CDR3 is 18 amino acids. Germline CDR1 is MNHEY and CDR2 is SVGEGT. After removal of 2 bases from V and 2 bases from J, the junction contained 14 bases not matched to a gene. As DNA, the CDR3 is TGTGCCAGCAGTTACCCCATTCCCCGGGACAGAATACAAGAGACCCAGTACTTC. As protein: CASSYPIPRDRIQETQYF.

The gene calls are TRBV7-9 and TRBJ1-2; D may be TRBD1 (6 bases). The germline CDR1 and CDR2 sequences are SEHNR and FQNEAQ (reference sequence). V was trimmed by 5 bases and J by 8 bases, leaving 18 bases between them. The CDR3 length is 14 residues. CDR3 region: CASSPWTENYGYTF. The CDR3 DNA follows: TGTGCCAGCAGCCCCTGGACAGAGAATTACGGCTACACCTTC.

This chain joins TRBV7-8 and TRBJ1-1; D call uncertain. The CDR3 covers 13 residues. Germline-derived CDR1 and CDR2 are SGHVS and FQNEAQ. Trimming shortened V by 5 bases and J by 5 bases, and 12 bases separated the two germline ends. The CDR3 DNA reads as TGTGCCAGCAGCACCGACGTACGAACTGAAGCTTTCTTT. This translates into CASSTDVRTEAFF.

This chain links TRBV6-5 with TRBJ1-1; maybe TRBD1 (6 bases). The CDR3 is 15 residues long. Trimming shortened V by 2 bases and J by 1 base, and 11 bases separated the two germline ends. The V gene's germline CDR1 is MNHEY and CDR2 SVGAGI. The CDR3 sequence is CASSYRTVTNTEAFF. CDR3 coding DNA: TGTGCCAGCAGTTACCGGACAGTTACGAACACTGAAGCTTTCTTT.

The chain employs TRBV28 and TRBJ1-5; TRBD1 might be the D (6 bases). This CDR3 spans 15 amino acids. CDR1 MDHEN and CDR2 SYDVKM come from the germline V gene. With 5 bases removed from V and 0 bases from J, the gap between germline ends came to 11 bases. The CDR3, as DNA: TGTGCCAGCAGTGAGGGACACCTTAGCAATCAGCCCCAGCATTTT. Translation: CASSEGHLSNQPQHF.

The CDR3 region is CASSPWGTGANVLTF. CDR3 bases: TGTGCCAGCAGCCCCTGGGGGACTGGGGCCAACGTCCTGACTTTC. The chain links TRBV7-9 to TRBJ2-6; tentatively, D is TRBD1 or TRBD2 (5 bases each). Germline values: CDR1 SEHNR, CDR2 FQNEAQ (reference sequence). V lost 5 bases and J lost 2, with 10 bases in between. The CDR3 loop spans 15 amino acids.

The gene calls are TRBV4-2 and TRBJ1-4; no definite D call. CDR3 length: 17 amino acids. CDR1 is LGHNA, CDR2 YNFKEQ, per germline. With 0 bases removed from V and 0 bases from J, the gap between germline ends came to 11 bases. The CDR3 sequence is CASSQDGRPATNEKLFF. In nucleotides, the CDR3 is TGTGCCAGCAGCCAAGACGGCAGGCCCGCAACTAATGAAAAACTGTTTTTT.

The rearrangement joins TRBV4-3 to TRBJ2-7; tentatively, D is TRBD1 (6 bases). Trimming stripped 3 bases from V and 3 bases from J, with 15 bases between. This CDR3 has 15 amino acids. CDR1 is LGHNA and CDR2 is YSLEER in the germline V gene. The CDR3 nucleotides read TGCGCCAGCAGCCAGGTCCTCGCAGGGGACTACGAGCAGTACTTC. Translating gives CASSQVLAGDYEQYF.

This clone was seen only once. Other DNA sequences of this sample code for an identical CDR3. This chain uses TRBV3-1 (or the pseudogene TRBV3-2) with TRBJ2-2; no definite D call. The germline gives CDR1 LGHDT, CDR2 YNNKEL (reference sequence). This CDR3 comprises 14 residues. Trimming cost V 6 bases and J 1 base, with 9 bases left between them. Here the CDR3 reads CASRPDGNTGELFF. DNA for the CDR3: TGTGCCAGCAGACCAGACGGGAACACCGGGGAGCTGTTTTTT.

V and J are TRBV4-3 and TRBJ2-5, with D possibly TRBD2 on 7 matching bases. Trimming stripped 5 bases from V and 1 base from J, with 14 bases between. Germline CDR1 LGHNA, CDR2 YSLEER. CDR3 length: 15 amino acids. Here the CDR3 DNA reads TGCGCCAGCAGCTCAAATCGGGGGGCCCAAGAGACCCAGTACTTC. This encodes CASSSNRGAQETQYF.

In this sample, this clone turned up a few times. CDR3 nucleotide sequence: TGCGCCAGCAGGTCGGCGGGTGCTACCGAGCAGTACTTC. This gives the protein CASRSAGATEQYF. V and J are TRBV5-1 and TRBJ2-7; D might be TRBD2 (5 bases). Germline V gene sequence: CDR1 SGHRS, CDR2 YFSETQ. The V end was cut by 5 bases, the J end by 6 bases, with 15 bases between. The CDR3 runs to 13 residues. The entire variable domain, with the rest obtained from reference TRBV5-1 and TRBJ2-7, is as follows: KAGVTQTPRYLIKTRGQQVTLSCSPISGHRSVSWYQQTPGQGLQFLFEYFSETQRNKGNFPGRFSGRQFSNSRSEMNVSTLELGDSALYLCASRSAGATEQYFGPGTRLTVT.

This chain connects TRBV10-3 to TRBJ2-2; D not certain. V lost 4 bases to trimming and J lost 5 bases, with 11 bases between them. The CDR3 is made up of 14 amino acids. Germline V gene lookup returns CDR1 ENHRY and CDR2 SYGVKD. Written as DNA, the CDR3 is TGTGCCATCAGTGGGGTTAAGGGAACCGGGGAGCTGTTTTTT. Amino acid sequence: CAISGVKGTGELFF.

The chain combines TRBV7-2 with TRBJ2-7; TRBD2 agrees at 9 bases. Germline-derived CDR1 and CDR2 are SGHTA and FQGNSA. Trimming at V came to 5 bases and at J to 4 bases, leaving 21 bases not matched to a gene. This CDR3 spans 19 amino acids. This CDR3 reads CASSRITGTSSPTGYEQYF. CDR3 sequence (DNA): TGTGCCAGCAGCCGTATAACCGGGACTAGCAGCCCAACCGGTTACGAGCAGTACTTC. The complete variable domain, with remaining parts taken from reference TRBV7-2 and TRBJ2-7, reads GAGVSQSPSNKVTEKGKDVELRCDPISGHTALYWYRQSLGQGLEFLIYFQGNSAPDKSGLPSDRFSAERTGGSVSTLTIQRTQQEDSAVYLCASSRITGTSSPTGYEQYFGPGTRLTVT.